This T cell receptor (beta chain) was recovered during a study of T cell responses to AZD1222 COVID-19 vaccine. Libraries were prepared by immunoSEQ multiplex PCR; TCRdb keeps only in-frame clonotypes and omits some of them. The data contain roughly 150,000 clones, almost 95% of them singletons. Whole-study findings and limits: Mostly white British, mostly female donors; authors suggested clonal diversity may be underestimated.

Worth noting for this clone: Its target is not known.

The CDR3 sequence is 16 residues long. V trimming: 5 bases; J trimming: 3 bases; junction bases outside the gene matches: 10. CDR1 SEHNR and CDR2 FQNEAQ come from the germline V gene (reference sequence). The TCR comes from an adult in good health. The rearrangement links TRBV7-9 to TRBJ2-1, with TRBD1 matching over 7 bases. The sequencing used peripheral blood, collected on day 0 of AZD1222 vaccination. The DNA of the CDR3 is TGTGCCAGCAGCGCCCCAGGGGGTGCGGACTACAATGAGCAGTTCTTC. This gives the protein CASSAPGGADYNEQFF.